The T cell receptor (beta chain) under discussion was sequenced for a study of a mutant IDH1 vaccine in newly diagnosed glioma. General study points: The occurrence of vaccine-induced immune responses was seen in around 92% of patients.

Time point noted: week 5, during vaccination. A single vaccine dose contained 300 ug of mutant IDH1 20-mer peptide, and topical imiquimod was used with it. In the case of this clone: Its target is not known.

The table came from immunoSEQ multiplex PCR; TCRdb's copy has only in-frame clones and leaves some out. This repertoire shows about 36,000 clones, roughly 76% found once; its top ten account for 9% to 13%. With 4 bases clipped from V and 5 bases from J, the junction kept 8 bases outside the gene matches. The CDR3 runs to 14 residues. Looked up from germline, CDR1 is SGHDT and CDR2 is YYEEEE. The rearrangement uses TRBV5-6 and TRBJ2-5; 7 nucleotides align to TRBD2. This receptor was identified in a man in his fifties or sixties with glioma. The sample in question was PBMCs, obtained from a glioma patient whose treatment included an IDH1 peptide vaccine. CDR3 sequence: CASSPRTRRETQYF. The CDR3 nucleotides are TGTGCCAGCAGCCCCAGGACTAGAAGGGAGACCCAGTACTTC. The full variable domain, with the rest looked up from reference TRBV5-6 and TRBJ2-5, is DAGVTQSPTHLIKTRGQQVTLRCSPKSGHDTVSWYQQALGQGPQFIFQYYEEEERQRGNFPDRFSGHQFPNYSSELNVNALLLGDSALYLCASSPRTRRETQYFGPGTRLLVL.